Shown below are 13 T cell receptor beta chains from a single sample sequenced in a study of cytomegalovirus exposure and HLA in healthy donors. PCR used 60 Vbeta primers and 13 Jbeta primers. TCRdb's table, derived via immunoSEQ multiplex PCR, lists solely in-frame clones and lacks some. This table has more than 80,000 clones, over 70% appearing once. Source material: PBMCs. The receptors here all came from a man aged 18 to 30 in good health and CMV-seropositive.

Here the CDR3 reads CASSRDRDSYEQYF. The DNA of the CDR3 is TGTGCCAGCAGCAGGGACAGGGACTCCTACGAGCAGTACTTC. V and J are TRBV14 and TRBJ2-7; 9 bases fit TRBD1. CDR1 and CDR2 from the germline V gene are SGHDN and FVKESK. The CDR3 is 14 amino acids. Losses at the gene ends were 5 bases for V and 0 bases for J; bases not matched to a gene: 2.

V gene TRBV6-5 combines with J gene TRBJ2-7; 10 positions agree with TRBD2. V was pared by 0 bases and J by 3 bases, with 2 bases of the junction left unmatched. The CDR3 totals 15 residues. Germline V lookup: CDR1 MNHEY, CDR2 SVGAGI. CDR3 residues: CASSYSGTSVYEQYF. CDR3 DNA: TGTGCCAGCAGTTACTCCGGGACTAGCGTCTACGAGCAGTACTTC.

About this clone: At the DNA level, this CDR3 is encoded by other sequences in the same sample as well. This chain uses TRBV6-5 with TRBJ1-1; D gene unclear. V was pared by 0 bases and J by 1 base, with 6 bases between. This CDR3 spans 14 amino acids. Germline CDR1 MNHEY, CDR2 SVGAGI. The CDR3: CASSYSRQNTEAFF. CDR3 in DNA: TGTGCCAGCAGTTACTCGAGACAGAACACTGAAGCTTTCTTT.

The rearrangement uses TRBV2 and TRBJ2-7, with 10 nucleotides matching TRBD2. CDR3 length: 14 amino acids. Looked up from germline, CDR1 is SNHLY and CDR2 is FYNNEI. With 6 bases clipped from V and 4 bases from J, the junction kept 6 bases outside the gene matches. The CDR3 protein is CASSPSGSRYEQYF. Written as DNA, the CDR3 is TGTGCCAGCAGCCCTAGCGGGAGCAGGTACGAGCAGTACTTC.

The chain employs TRBV4-1 and TRBJ1-4; 7 bases are a match to TRBD1. Looked up from germline, CDR1 is MGHRA and CDR2 is YSYEKL. The V and J ends lost 3 bases and 7 bases, in that order; junction bases with no gene match: 17. This CDR3 is built from 18 residues. The CDR3 DNA follows: TGCGCCAGCAGCCAGATAAACCGGAGGGGGCGGGTGAGTGAAAAACTGTTTTTT. The encoded protein is CASSQINRRGRVSEKLFF.

CDR3 sequence (DNA): TGCGCCAGCAGCCCGGGACAGGGCGGCACCGGGGAGCTGTTTTTT. Translated, it gives CASSPGQGGTGELFF. The chain uses TRBV4-1 and TRBJ2-2, with 9 bases that match TRBD1. Germline V gene lookup returns CDR1 MGHRA and CDR2 YSYEKL. This CDR3 is built from 15 residues. V trimming: 4 bases; J trimming: 4 bases; junction bases outside the gene matches: 4.

The V call is TRBV18, the J call TRBJ2-7, with unresolved D. Germline V gene lookup returns CDR1 KGHSH and CDR2 LQKENI. The CDR3 sequence is 13 residues long. V lost 2 bases and J 7 bases, leaving 12 bases between the germline ends. For the CDR3, the DNA is TGTGCCAGCTCACCAGGGCCTTTTTGGGAGCAGTACTTC. Translation gives CASSPGPFWEQYF.

The chain recombines TRBV9 with TRBJ2-7; 11 bases agree with TRBD2. Germline V gene lookup returns CDR1 SGDLS and CDR2 YYNGEE. CDR3 size: 13 residues. Trimming cost V 7 bases and J 1 base; bases outside gene matches: 1. DNA for the CDR3: TGTGCCAGCGGGACTAGCGGATCCTACGAGCAGTACTTC. This sequence encodes CASGTSGSYEQYF.

The genes are TRBV5-4 and TRBJ2-7, with 8 nucleotides matching TRBD1. Germline CDR1 and CDR2: SGHNT and YYREEE (reference sequence). V shed 0 bases and J 0 bases; nucleotides not matched to a gene: 5. This CDR3 spans 16 amino acids. CDR3 sequence: CASSLGTGYSSYEQYF. The CDR3 nucleotides are TGTGCCAGCAGCTTGGGGACAGGGTATAGCTCCTACGAGCAGTACTTC.

The chain couples TRBV5-6 to TRBJ2-5, with TRBD2 identical over 9 bases. Trimming removed 4 bases from V and 5 bases from J; junction bases left unmatched: 9. Looked up from germline, CDR1 is SGHDT and CDR2 is YYEEEE. There are 15 residues in the CDR3. The DNA of the CDR3 is TGTGCCAGCAGCCGTATAGCGGGAGTCGGGGAGACCCAGTACTTC. Translated: CASSRIAGVGETQYF.

The chain carries TRBV4-1 and TRBJ2-3, with 8 bases aligning to TRBD2. This CDR3 has 16 amino acids. CDR1 is MGHRA and CDR2 is YSYEKL in the germline V gene. V lost 3 bases, J lost 2 bases, and 7 bases stayed unmatched. As DNA, the CDR3 is TGCGCCAGCAGCCAGATTATACTAGCGGCCACAGATACGCAGTATTTT. Translation gives CASSQIILAATDTQYF.

CDR3 sequence: CASSNGQYHEQYF. The CDR3 DNA follows: TGTGCCAGCAGTAACGGACAGTACCACGAGCAGTACTTC. V usage is TRBV6-5 and J usage is TRBJ2-7; a possible D gene is TRBD1 (6 bases). This CDR3 spans 13 amino acids. Trimming left V 5 bases short and J 5 bases short, with 13 bases between. The germline gives CDR1 MNHEY, CDR2 SVGAGI.

The rearrangement joins TRBV4-1 to TRBJ2-6; 8 bases line up with TRBD1. The junction had 1 base not matched to a gene; V was cut back by 0 bases and J by 0 bases. Germline V gene lookup returns CDR1 MGHRA and CDR2 YSYEKL. CDR3 length: 17 residues. In nucleotides, the CDR3 is TGCGCCAGCAGCCAAGATGGACAGGGCTCTGGGGCCAACGTCCTGACTTTC. This sequence encodes CASSQDGQGSGANVLTF.